This T cell receptor beta chain is drawn from a study of blood T cell repertoires in COVID-19. About the study: Collection of acute and convalescent COVID-19 samples took place in the United States, Italy and Spain.

Authors' analysis steps: Amplified reference gene primers provided the basis for estimating nucleated cell counts. The protocol was immunoSEQ multiplex PCR, while the TCRdb copy is restricted to in-frame clones and leaves out a portion. The DNA gave D and trimming, while V, J and clone size come from that table. The sample comprises roughly 41,000 clones, around 85% of which are singletons, and 4.8% rests with the top ten. Trimming removed 1 base at V and 1 base at J, with 5 bases between. The CDR3 spans 13 residues. Germline CDR1 and CDR2: LGHDT and YNNKEL (reference sequence). This TCR derives from a man aged 50 to 60 with active COVID-19. Sample: peripheral blood. The V and J genes are TRBV3-1 (or the pseudogene TRBV3-2) and TRBJ2-7; TRBD1 might be the D (5 bases). The CDR3 DNA reads TGTGCCAGCAGCCAAGGGACATCCTACGAGCAGTACTTC. As protein: CASSQGTSYEQYF.